The 16 T cell receptor beta chains listed next were all sequenced from one sample in a study of blood T cell repertoires in COVID-19. Data came from immunoSEQ multiplex PCR; TCRdb stores just in-frame clones and leaves some out. The sample yields about 170,000 clones, 83% seen once. Sequencing was carried out using peripheral blood. The receptors come from a woman aged 80 or over with acute or convalescent COVID-19.

The rearrangement links TRBV5-8 to TRBJ2-2; TRBD1 matches at 9 bases. This CDR3 is built from 19 residues. Germline assignment: CDR1 SGHTS and CDR2 YDEGEE. With V trimmed by 1 base and J by 2 bases, 12 bases remained unmatched. This chain's CDR3 is CASSLYTGGDIFNTGELFF. In DNA, the CDR3 is TGTGCCAGCAGCTTGTACACAGGGGGCGATATTTTTAACACCGGGGAGCTGTTTTTT.

The rearrangement links TRBV3-1 (or the pseudogene TRBV3-2) to TRBJ2-2, with D maybe TRBD1 (6 bases). V was cut by 0 bases and J by 5 bases, with 13 bases left in between. The CDR3 spans 16 residues. From germline, CDR1 is LGHDT and CDR2 YNNKEL (reference sequence). The DNA for the CDR3 is TGTGCCAGCAGCCAAGATCGAGGGGGTCCGACCGGGGAGCTGTTTTTT. Residues: CASSQDRGGPTGELFF.

The genes are TRBV3-1 (or the pseudogene TRBV3-2) and TRBJ1-2; D is possibly TRBD1 (6 bases). The CDR3 has 16 residues. CDR1 is LGHDT, CDR2 YNNKEL, per germline (reference sequence). V lost 4 bases, J lost 8 bases, and 23 bases lay in between. The CDR3 DNA sequence: TGTGCCAGCAGCCGAAGCCCAACAGCCGTAACAGGGGGCTACACCTTC. This gives the protein CASSRSPTAVTGGYTF.

The chain carries TRBV5-5 and TRBJ1-1, with D tentatively TRBD1 (6 bases). Looked up from germline, CDR1 is SGHKS and CDR2 is YYEKEE (reference sequence). The ends were cut back, 0 bases at V and 4 bases at J, with 13 bases in the middle. There are 15 residues in the CDR3. Here the CDR3 reads CASSLVGTGTTEAFF. For the CDR3, the DNA is TGTGCCAGCAGCTTGGTAGGAACAGGGACCACTGAAGCTTTCTTT.

This clone was observed a handful of times. The chain combines TRBV25-1 with TRBJ1-4; 12 nucleotides agree with TRBD1. Trimming removed 1 base from V and 8 bases from J; junction bases left unmatched: 5. The CDR3 runs 16 residues. Germline assignment: CDR1 MGHDK and CDR2 SYGVNS. The CDR3 region has the DNA TGTGCCAGCAGTGAATTGGGGGGGACAGGGGGCGAAAAACTGTTTTTT. It encodes CASSELGGTGGEKLFF. Drawing the rest from reference TRBV25-1 and TRBJ1-4, the complete variable domain is EADIYQTPRYLVIGTGKKITLECSQTMGHDKMYWYQQDPGMELHLIHYSYGVNSTEKGDLSSESTVSRIRTEHFPLTLESARPSHTSQYLCASSELGGTGGEKLFFGSGTQLSVL.

The gene calls are TRBV7-2 and TRBJ2-6, with D tentatively TRBD1 (6 bases). V lost 2 bases and J 4 bases, leaving 15 bases between the germline ends. The V gene's germline CDR1 is SGHTA and CDR2 FQGNSA. The CDR3 runs 17 residues. CDR3 sequence (DNA): TGTGCCAGCAGCTTATACAGGGATCTAAAGGGGGCCAACGTCCTGACTTTC. Translation gives CASSLYRDLKGANVLTF.

This chain joins TRBV14 and TRBJ1-2; TRBD1 aligns across 8 bases. The CDR3 runs to 15 residues. Germline values: CDR1 SGHDN, CDR2 FVKESK. Losses at the gene ends were 0 bases for V and 5 bases for J; bases not matched to a gene: 5. The CDR3 coding sequence is TGTGCCAGCAGCCAAGAGACAGGGGATCAATATGGCTACACCTTC. Translating gives CASSQETGDQYGYTF.

The rearrangement uses TRBV5-4 and TRBJ1-1; D is unclear. The V gene's germline CDR1 is SGHNT and CDR2 YYREEE (reference sequence). The CDR3 extends over 14 amino acids. Trimming shortened V by 6 bases and J by 0 bases, and 12 bases separated the two germline ends. CDR3 amino acids: CASKEVSLNTEAFF. CDR3 nucleotide sequence: TGTGCCAGCAAAGAGGTATCATTGAACACTGAAGCTTTCTTT.

The chain has TRBV4-3 and TRBJ1-4, with TRBD1 as a possible D gene (5 bases). CDR1 and CDR2 (germline): LGHNA, YSLEER. Trimming removed 2 bases at V and 3 bases at J, with 19 bases between. The CDR3 has 18 amino acids. The CDR3 sequence: CASSQSVTGAVPNEKLFF. Here the CDR3 DNA reads TGCGCCAGCAGCCAATCCGTAACAGGAGCCGTTCCTAATGAAAAACTGTTTTTT.

This chain connects TRBV12-5 to TRBJ2-3, with D maybe TRBD1 (6 bases). There are 17 residues in the CDR3. V lost 1 base, J lost 1 base, and 15 bases lay in between. Per germline, CDR1 LGHNT and CDR2 FRNRAP. The CDR3 protein is CASGLGMDSGRTDTQYF. The CDR3 coding sequence is TGTGCTAGTGGTTTGGGAATGGACAGTGGACGCACAGATACGCAGTATTTT.

V is TRBV3-1 (or the pseudogene TRBV3-2) and J is TRBJ1-4; D call uncertain. The germline CDR1 and CDR2 sequences are LGHDT and YNNKEL (reference sequence). CDR3 length equals 15 residues. V lost 4 bases to trimming and J lost 0 bases, with 9 bases between them. CDR3 sequence: CASSPPGTTNEKLFF. CDR3 DNA sequence: TGTGCCAGCAGCCCCCCGGGGACAACTAATGAAAAACTGTTTTTT.

V gene TRBV5-1 combines with J gene TRBJ1-4; 9 bases fit TRBD1. The CDR3 spans 15 residues. Trimming cost V 1 base and J 8 bases; bases outside gene matches: 6. Germline V gene data show CDR1 as SGHRS and CDR2 as YFSETQ. The CDR3 nucleotides read TGCGCCAGCAGCTTGCGGACAGGGGAAGGAGAAAAACTGTTTTTT. It encodes CASSLRTGEGEKLFF. The complete variable domain, with remaining parts taken from reference TRBV5-1 and TRBJ1-4, reads KAGVTQTPRYLIKTRGQQVTLSCSPISGHRSVSWYQQTPGQGLQFLFEYFSETQRNKGNFPGRFSGRQFSNSRSEMNVSTLELGDSALYLCASSLRTGEGEKLFFGSGTQLSVL.

The V gene is TRBV9, the J gene TRBJ1-2, with 10 bases matching TRBD1. CDR3 length equals 14 residues. J was trimmed by 8 bases and V by 4 bases; bases with no gene match: 8. Germline-derived CDR1 and CDR2 are SGDLS and YYNGEE. The chain's CDR3 is CASSYTGQGGGYTF. CDR3 in DNA: TGTGCCAGCAGCTACACCGGACAGGGGGGCGGCTACACCTTC.

V is TRBV29-1 and J is TRBJ2-3; no reliable D call. Per the germline V gene, CDR1 is SQVTM and CDR2 is ANQGSEA. There are 13 residues in the CDR3. V was trimmed by 1 base and J by 4 bases, leaving 9 bases between them. The CDR3 coding sequence is TGCAGCGTTGAAGTCTTCGTCGCAGATACGCAGTATTTT. Its protein is CSVEVFVADTQYF.

V gene TRBV5-4 combines with J gene TRBJ1-3, with 8 positions matching TRBD1. The CDR3 runs 15 residues. The V gene's germline CDR1 is SGHNT and CDR2 YYREEE (reference sequence). The trim removed 0 bases at V and 2 bases at J, leaving 1 base unmatched. The CDR3 DNA sequence: TGTGCCAGCAGCTTGGACAGGGGGACTGGAAACACCATATATTTT. It specifies CASSLDRGTGNTIYF.

This sequence joins TRBV28 and TRBJ1-5; 7 positions agree with TRBD1. This CDR3 comprises 15 residues. The V segment lost 2 bases and the J segment 1 base; nucleotides outside the gene matches: 2. Germline-derived CDR1 and CDR2 are MDHEN and SYDVKM. In DNA, the CDR3 is TGTGCCAGCAGTTTAGGGGGACAGAGCAATCAGCCCCAGCATTTT. This gives the protein CASSLGGQSNQPQHF.